This TCR beta chain was captured by sequencing in a study of metastatic and nonmetastatic thyroid tumors. Overall study: Across peripheral blood and tumor or nodule tissue samples taken from malignant and benign thyroid patients, the repertoires were compared with one another. Study-level results: Benign nodules were reported to have significantly lower TCR beta diversity than malignant thyroid tumors, in blood and tumor.

This clone was counted at least ten times. Antigen: not known. The CDR3 loop spans 12 amino acids. Losses at the gene ends were 5 bases for V and 6 bases for J; bases not matched to a gene: 2. CDR1 is SEHNR and CDR2 is FQNEAQ in the germline V gene (reference sequence). Each patient came to thyroid surgery without any prior treatment (of any kind). Authors' data handling: CDR3 was compared across clinicopathological groups, and the resulting differences were used to build a distant-metastasis classifier for papillary thyroid cancer. TCRdb re-called the PCR reads via MiXCR. None of the V and J calls come from the authors' own analysis; TCRdb made them. This sample has more than 90,000 clones, with more than 9.5% found just once.

The chain recombines TRBV7-9 with TRBJ2-7, with 9 bases lining up with TRBD2. This sequence originates from a female donor with papillary thyroid cancer or a benign thyroid nodule (not recorded which). Some clones in this sample may be carry-over from other donors' samples. Sequences were obtained from blood. The CDR3 DNA sequence: TGTGCCAGCAGCCTGACTAGCGGCGAGCAGTACTTC. It codes for CASSLTSGEQYF.